The 16 T cell receptor beta chains below come from one sample, sequenced in a study of T cell repertoires in cytomegalovirus infection. MiXCR, applied by TCRdb to the reads, yields one record per CDR3 protein. The sample lists roughly 230,000 distinct CDR3 sequences; approximately 13% were seen once. Sequencing used PBMCs. These receptors were taken from a human donor in good health (CMV status not recorded). Some clones in this sample may be carry-over from other donors' samples.

Many counts were recorded for this clonotype. The chain combines TRBV20-1 with TRBJ2-5, with 9 bases that match TRBD2. V lost 6 bases and J lost 3; bases outside the gene matches: 11. CDR3 length: 15 amino acids. Germline V gene lookup returns CDR1 DFQATT and CDR2 SNEGSKA (reference sequence). For the CDR3, the DNA is TGCAGTGCCACCCCGGCGGGGGGGTGGGAAGAGACCCAGTACTTC. Translated: CSATPAGGWEETQYF.

This clonotype was counted ten times or more. This chain joins TRBV7-2 and TRBJ2-5; possible D gene TRBD2, 5 bases. The germline V gene has CDR1 SGHTA and CDR2 FQGNSA. The CDR3 consists of 13 residues. The ends were cut back, 1 base at V and 4 bases at J, with 7 bases in the middle. CDR3 amino acids: CASSLGRRETQYF. The CDR3 nucleotides are TGTGCCAGCAGCTTAGGGAGGCGAGAGACCCAGTACTTC. Complete variable domain (other parts from reference TRBV7-2 and TRBJ2-5): GAGVSQSPSNKVTEKGKDVELRCDPISGHTALYWYRQSLGQGLEFLIYFQGNSAPDKSGLPSDRFSAERTGGSVSTLTIQRTQQEDSAVYLCASSLGRRETQYFGPGTRLLVL.

The chain employs TRBV5-5 and TRBJ2-1; D remains unclear. This CDR3 has 14 amino acids. Germline lookup yields CDR1 SGHKS and CDR2 YYEKEE (reference sequence). With 3 bases removed from V and 8 bases from J, the gap between germline ends came to 15 bases. CDR3 nucleotide sequence: TGTGCCAGCAGCTCTCAGGTTTCGTTCTATGAGCAGTTCTTC. Its protein is CASSSQVSFYEQFF. Complete variable domain (other parts from reference TRBV5-5 and TRBJ2-1): DAGVTQSPTHLIKTRGQQVTLRCSPISGHKSVSWYQQVLGQGPQFIFQYYEKEERGRGNFPDRFSARQFPNYSSELNVNALLLGDSALYLCASSSQVSFYEQFFGPGTRLTVL.

V gene TRBV20-1 combines with J gene TRBJ2-5; 12 bases line up with TRBD2. The CDR3 totals 15 residues. The germline V gene has CDR1 DFQATT and CDR2 SNEGSKA (reference sequence). The trim removed 0 bases at V and 3 bases at J, leaving 2 bases unmatched. The CDR3 sequence is CSARDRLAGEETQYF. CDR3 coding DNA: TGCAGTGCTAGAGATCGACTAGCGGGAGAAGAGACCCAGTACTTC.

This clonotype has a count of ten or more. The chain carries TRBV7-3 and TRBJ2-1, with 11 bases aligning to TRBD2. This CDR3 region has 15 residues. V lost 4 bases to trimming and J lost 7 bases; unmatched junction nucleotides: 6. Germline lookup yields CDR1 SGHTA and CDR2 FQGTGA. The CDR3 loop reads CASSSPGTSGNEQFF. In DNA form, the CDR3 reads TGTGCCAGCAGCTCTCCCGGGACTAGCGGTAATGAGCAGTTCTTC.

Ten or more counts support this clonotype. The chain employs TRBV7-2 and TRBJ2-1; maybe TRBD1 (8 bases). CDR1 is SGHTA and CDR2 is FQGNSA in the germline V gene. Trimming took off 0 bases at V and 5 bases at J, with 11 bases between the two ends. This CDR3 contains 15 residues. CDR3 coding DNA: TGTGCCAGCAGCTTAGCACAGGGGGGGGACAATGAGCAGTTCTTC. Protein: CASSLAQGGDNEQFF.

The table lists this clonotype with many counts. The chain is built from TRBV7-2 and TRBJ2-7; no reliable D call. Germline CDR1 is SGHTA and CDR2 is FQGNSA. Trimming shortened V by 5 bases and J by 5 bases, and 19 bases separated the two germline ends. The CDR3 is made up of 15 amino acids. CDR3: CASSTSDAFPNEQYF. CDR3 DNA: TGTGCCAGCAGCACCTCGGACGCTTTTCCAAACGAGCAGTACTTC.

This clonotype turned up a few times. V and J are TRBV20-1 and TRBJ2-5; D unclear. V was pared by 6 bases and J by 4 bases, with 9 bases between. Germline V CDR1 and CDR2: DFQATT, SNEGSKA (reference sequence). This CDR3 has 11 residues. The CDR3 is CSAWMRETQYF. The CDR3 DNA sequence: TGCAGTGCGTGGATGAGAGAGACCCAGTACTTC.

This clonotype was seen repeatedly, ten times or more. J is TRBJ2-1 and V is TRBV5-1; D possibly corresponds to TRBD2 (6 bases). The ends were cut back, 2 bases at V and 6 bases at J, with 12 bases in the middle. Looked up from germline, CDR1 is SGHRS and CDR2 is YFSETQ. This CDR3 has 14 amino acids. The CDR3 here is CASSFSGDVNEQFF. In nucleotides, the CDR3 is TGCGCCAGCAGCTTCTCGGGGGACGTCAATGAGCAGTTCTTC.

This clonotype was detected ten times or more. The rearrangement uses TRBV6-2 or TRBV6-3 and TRBJ1-1; 7 nucleotides match TRBD1. Looked up from germline, CDR1 is MNHEY and CDR2 is SVGEGT. The CDR3 sequence is 17 residues long. The junction had 9 bases not matched to a gene; V was cut back by 2 bases and J by 0 bases. The CDR3 coding sequence is TGTGCCAGCAGTTACCGGGACAGTCGAATAATGAACACTGAAGCTTTCTTT. Translation gives CASSYRDSRIMNTEAFF.

This clonotype was found many times. CDR3 coding DNA: TGTGCCAGCAGTCCGACAGGCCGACGTACTGAAGCTTTCTTT. Its translation: CASSPTGRRTEAFF. V usage is TRBV12-3 or TRBV12-4 and J usage is TRBJ1-1; a weak D match, TRBD1 (6 bases). Trimming removed 5 bases from V and 5 bases from J, with 15 bases in between. This CDR3 contains 14 residues.

This clonotype was seen ten or more times. V usage is TRBV7-2 and J usage is TRBJ2-3, with a possible D match to TRBD2 (6 bases). The ends were cut back, 5 bases at V and 4 bases at J, with 10 bases in the middle. The CDR3 contains 13 residues. The germline V gene has CDR1 SGHTA and CDR2 FQGNSA. In nucleotides, the CDR3 is TGTGCCAGCAGCCCGGACTACCCAGATACGCAGTATTTT. It codes for CASSPDYPDTQYF.

This clonotype was recorded many times. This chain joins TRBV11-2 and TRBJ2-5, with 9 positions matching TRBD1. Trimming at V came to 4 bases and at J to 5 bases, leaving 14 bases not matched to a gene. The CDR3 has 17 amino acids. The germline CDR1 and CDR2 sequences are SGHAT and FQNNGV. The CDR3 region has the DNA TGTGCCAGCAGCTCATCCCCCGGGACAGGGATGTTTGAGACCCAGTACTTC. Translated: CASSSSPGTGMFETQYF.

This chain joins TRBV29-1 and TRBJ2-7; TRBD1 matches at 12 bases. J lost 3 bases, V lost 7 bases, and 4 bases had no gene match. This CDR3 region has 13 residues. CDR1 and CDR2 from the germline V gene are SQVTM and ANQGSEA. In nucleotides, the CDR3 is TGCAGCGCCGGGACAGGGGGCGGCTACGAGCAGTACTTC. It yields the protein CSAGTGGGYEQYF.

The sample holds many counts of this clonotype. The rearrangement uses TRBV7-2 and TRBJ2-1; D perhaps matches TRBD2 (8 bases). The CDR3 is made up of 18 amino acids. V was shortened by 4 bases and J by 2 bases, with 21 bases between the two germline ends. Germline V lookup: CDR1 SGHTA, CDR2 FQGNSA. Written as DNA, the CDR3 is TGTGCCAGCAGCTCCCCTCGGGAGGGGGCGGGCCCCTACAATGAGCAGTTCTTC. This encodes CASSSPREGAGPYNEQFF.

This clonotype was seen more than once but under ten times. This chain uses TRBV6-2 or TRBV6-3 with TRBJ2-6; D unclear. V was clipped by 5 bases and J by 4 bases, with 15 bases between them. The CDR3 extends over 16 amino acids. CDR1 and CDR2 from the germline V gene are MNHEY and SVGEGT. The CDR3 protein is CASSGEWVNGANVLTF. CDR3 DNA: TGTGCCAGCAGTGGTGAGTGGGTCAACGGGGCCAACGTCCTGACTTTC.